Listed here are 21 T cell receptor beta chains from one sample, sequenced in a study of radiation and T cells in renal cell carcinoma. Only in-frame clones appear in the TCRdb table, and some are missing; sequencing was by immunoSEQ multiplex PCR. The table includes roughly 140,000 clones, approximately 90% detected once. As to time point: blood 2 weeks post-SBRT. Treatment described: 15 Gy SBRT to primary tumor, nephrectomy 4 weeks later. This specimen was blood, taken from a patient whose treatment included radiotherapy and nephrectomy. The receptors originated from a woman aged 50 to 60 with renal cell carcinoma.

The V and J genes are TRBV5-6 and TRBJ1-1, with D unresolved. The CDR3 runs 13 residues. Trimming took off 0 bases at V and 0 bases at J, with 3 bases between the two ends. Germline loops: CDR1 SGHDT, CDR2 YYEEEE. The CDR3 DNA reads TGTGCCAGCAGCTTGGTGGTGAACACTGAAGCTTTCTTT. This encodes CASSLVVNTEAFF.

The J gene is TRBJ2-7, the V gene TRBV2, with D possibly TRBD2 on 6 matching bases. Looked up from germline, CDR1 is SNHLY and CDR2 is FYNNEI. V lost 6 bases and J 2 bases, leaving 8 bases between the germline ends. The CDR3 covers 12 residues. This CDR3 is CASRREAYEQYF. CDR3 nucleotides: TGTGCCAGCAGGCGGGAAGCCTACGAGCAGTACTTC. The whole variable domain, remainder taken from reference TRBV2 and TRBJ2-7, is EPEVTQTPSHQVTQMGQEVILRCVPISNHLYFYWYRQILGQKVEFLVSFYNNEISEKSEIFDDQFSVERPDGSNFTLKIRSTKLEDSAMYFCASRREAYEQYFGPGTRLTVT.

This clone was counted once. The chain is built from TRBV25-1 and TRBJ2-5; 8 positions agree with TRBD1. Germline assignment: CDR1 MGHDK and CDR2 SYGVNS. J gave up 7 bases and V 5 bases, and 15 bases lay outside the gene matches. The length of the CDR3 is 16 residues. The chain's CDR3 is CASSQDRGPWYATQYF. In DNA form, the CDR3 reads TGTGCCAGCAGTCAAGACAGGGGACCTTGGTATGCGACCCAGTACTTC.

The V and J genes are TRBV2 and TRBJ2-7, with D possibly being TRBD1 (6 bases). Trimming shortened V by 8 bases and J by 5 bases, and 16 bases separated the two germline ends. Per germline, CDR1 SNHLY and CDR2 FYNNEI. The CDR3 is made up of 13 amino acids. In DNA form, the CDR3 reads TGTGCCAGCTGCCAACAGGGAAGCGACGAGCAGTACTTC. This sequence encodes CASCQQGSDEQYF.

This rearrangement joins TRBV7-8 to TRBJ1-1; no clear D gene. Germline CDR1 reads SGHVS; CDR2 reads FQNEAQ. The CDR3 has 15 residues. V lost 5 bases, J lost 0 bases, and 13 bases lay in between. The CDR3 loop is CASSGEGALNTEAFF. The CDR3, as DNA: TGTGCCAGCAGCGGGGAAGGAGCTTTGAACACTGAAGCTTTCTTT.

The genes are TRBV19 and TRBJ2-2; possibly TRBD2 for D (5 bases). The V end was cut by 1 base, the J end by 4 bases, with 7 bases between. CDR3 length equals 14 residues. Germline V gives CDR1 LNHDA, CDR2 SQIVND (reference sequence). The CDR3 region has the DNA TGTGCCAGTAGTATAGTGGGGAGCACCGGGGAGCTGTTTTTT. It codes for CASSIVGSTGELFF.

The V and J genes are TRBV7-8 and TRBJ2-7, with D perhaps TRBD1 or TRBD2 (5 bases each). Trimming removed 7 bases at V and 3 bases at J, with 22 bases between. The CDR3 runs to 16 residues. Germline V gene lookup returns CDR1 SGHVS and CDR2 FQNEAQ. In DNA, the CDR3 is TGTGCCAGCACCCTTCTCGGGGAAACAGGCATCTACGAGCAGTACTTC. Its protein is CASTLLGETGIYEQYF.

The chain joins TRBV19 to TRBJ2-2; 12 bases align to TRBD1. The V gene's germline CDR1 is LNHDA and CDR2 SQIVND (reference sequence). J gave up 4 bases and V 5 bases, and 11 bases lay outside the gene matches. This CDR3 has 18 amino acids. The DNA of the CDR3 is TGTGCCAGTAGTGAGGGACAGGGGGCGAGAATTGGCACCGGGGAGCTGTTTTTT. Its translation is CASSEGQGARIGTGELFF.

This clone was detected once. The chain recombines TRBV10-3 with TRBJ2-1; D gene ambiguous. The V end lost 8 bases, the J end lost 0 bases, and 11 bases lay between the germline ends. The CDR3 extends over 14 amino acids. The germline V gene has CDR1 ENHRY and CDR2 SYGVKD. The CDR3 DNA reads as TGTGCCATCTGCCAGGCTCCCTCCTACAATGAGCAGTTCTTC. This sequence encodes CAICQAPSYNEQFF.

This chain uses TRBV6-1 with TRBJ2-4, with D maybe TRBD1 (5 bases). Germline lookup yields CDR1 MNHNS and CDR2 SASEGT. The CDR3 is 12 amino acids. The V gene lost 7 bases and the J gene lost 9 bases, with 13 bases spanning the gap. CDR3 sequence: CASKSQGVIQYF. CDR3 bases: TGTGCCAGCAAGTCCCAGGGCGTCATTCAGTACTTC.

This rearrangement joins TRBV15 to TRBJ1-3; no firm D call. The length of the CDR3 is 18 residues. Deletions cut 0 bases from V and 1 base from J, with 16 bases between. CDR1 and CDR2 from the germline V gene are LNHNV and YYDKDF (reference sequence). DNA for the CDR3: TGTGCCACCAGCAGAGATTATGGGGTAACAAGGTCTGGAAACACCATATATTTT. It yields the protein CATSRDYGVTRSGNTIYF.

The chain links TRBV9 to TRBJ1-1; D is unclear. Germline loops: CDR1 SGDLS, CDR2 YYNGEE. The CDR3 consists of 13 residues. Trimming left V 2 bases short and J 5 bases short, with 10 bases between. This CDR3 reads CASSVSLETEAFF. In nucleotides, the CDR3 is TGTGCCAGCAGCGTGTCATTGGAGACTGAAGCTTTCTTT.

In its sample, this clone was seen once. The chain recombines TRBV7-8 with TRBJ2-1; 8 nucleotides align to TRBD2. The germline gives CDR1 SGHVS, CDR2 FQNEAQ. Trimming removed 2 bases from V and 7 bases from J; junction bases left unmatched: 7. The CDR3 loop spans 15 amino acids. CDR3 nucleotides: TGTGCCAGCAGCTTACCGGGGGGGCCCGGTAATGAGCAGTTCTTC. Residues: CASSLPGGPGNEQFF. Filled out from reference TRBV7-8 and TRBJ2-1, the complete variable domain reads GAGVSQSPRYKVAKRGQDVALRCDPISGHVSLFWYQQALGQGPEFLTYFQNEAQLDKSGLPSDRFFAERPEGSVSTLKIQRTQQEDSAVYLCASSLPGGPGNEQFFGPGTRLTVL.

Notes on this clone: This sample also contains other DNA sequences that code for the same CDR3. The gene calls are TRBV4-1 and TRBJ2-7; no clear D gene. Trimming removed 0 bases at V and 1 base at J, with 7 bases between. CDR3 size: 14 residues. CDR1 MGHRA and CDR2 YSYEKL come from the germline V gene. The CDR3 DNA follows: TGCGCCAGCAGCCAAGACATAGGGTCCTACGAGCAGTACTTC. This encodes CASSQDIGSYEQYF.

The genes are TRBV6-1 and TRBJ1-1; D is uncertain. Trimming removed 5 bases from V and 4 bases from J, with 11 bases in between. The germline gives CDR1 MNHNS, CDR2 SASEGT. The CDR3 is made up of 13 amino acids. The CDR3 here is CASSFHPGTEAFF. The CDR3 bases are TGTGCCAGCAGTTTTCACCCCGGCACTGAAGCTTTCTTT.

V and J are TRBV12-5 and TRBJ1-1; 8 bases map to TRBD1. Losses at the gene ends were 0 bases for V and 0 bases for J; bases not matched to a gene: 6. CDR1 and CDR2 from the germline V gene are LGHNT and FRNRAP. This CDR3 spans 17 amino acids. The CDR3 DNA sequence: TGTGCTAGTGGTTTGGTTAAAAACAGGGGGTTGAACACTGAAGCTTTCTTT. This gives the protein CASGLVKNRGLNTEAFF.

CDR3 coding DNA: TGTGCCACCCTAGACCCGACGGGCACTGAAGCTTTCTTT. Its protein product is CATLDPTGTEAFF. The rearrangement joins TRBV11-1 to TRBJ1-1; D is undetermined. Per germline, CDR1 SGHAT and CDR2 FQDESV (reference sequence). The CDR3 consists of 13 residues. Trimming cost V 10 bases and J 4 bases, with 16 bases left between them.

V and J are TRBV5-6 and TRBJ2-4; unclear D gene. V was cut by 1 base and J by 1 base, with 12 bases left in between. This CDR3 region has 16 residues. Germline CDR1 SGHDT, CDR2 YYEEEE. In DNA form, the CDR3 reads TGTGCCAGCAGCTTGTATGGTAATTCGGCCAAAAACATTCAGTACTTC. Protein product: CASSLYGNSAKNIQYF.

With regard to this clone: The junction shows a germline mismatch at one end, possibly a read error. V and J are TRBV2 and TRBJ2-1, with 8 bases matching TRBD2. Germline V CDR1 and CDR2: SNHLY, FYNNEI. The CDR3 length is 14 residues. CDR3 nucleotides: TGCCCCTCAACGGGGGGGTCCGAATACAATGAGCAGTTCTTC. This translates into CPSTGGSEYNEQFF.

The chain uses TRBV6-1 and TRBJ1-3; 8 positions match TRBD1. V lost 8 bases, J lost 0 bases, and 6 bases stayed unmatched. Germline CDR1 reads MNHNS; CDR2 reads SASEGT. The CDR3 has 15 amino acids. CDR3 sequence (DNA): TGTGCCAGCGTGAGGGACAGGAGCTCTGGAAACACCATATATTTT. Protein product: CASVRDRSSGNTIYF.

The CDR3 protein is CASSLKGDYEQYF. CDR3 in DNA: TGCGCCAGCAGCTTGAAGGGAGACTACGAGCAGTACTTC. This sequence joins TRBV5-1 and TRBJ2-7, with D possibly matching TRBD2 (5 bases). CDR3 length: 13 amino acids. CDR1 is SGHRS and CDR2 is YFSETQ in the germline V gene. Trimming cost V 1 base and J 3 bases, with 8 bases left between them.